The TCR beta chain described here comes from a study of cytomegalovirus exposure and HLA in healthy donors. Regarding the study as a whole: Among TCR beta chains, those listed as cytomegalovirus-associated numbered about 160.

With respect to this clone: Its target is not known.

It was with 60 Vbeta and 13 Jbeta primers that the PCR ran. Clones were read by immunoSEQ multiplex PCR, and TCRdb kept only the in-frame ones, dropping some. The sample has around 270,000 clones, about four fifths seen once. The clonotype originates from a girl aged 2 to 10 in good health and CMV-seronegative. Sequencing used PBMCs.

The DNA for the CDR3 is TGCGCCAGCAGCTTCGTCCTAGAAGAGAGCACAGATACGCAGTATTTT. It translates to CASSFVLEESTDTQYF. The chain recombines TRBV5-1 with TRBJ2-3; the D is unclear. The CDR3 is 16 amino acids. Germline-derived CDR1 and CDR2 are SGHRS and YFSETQ. V lost 2 bases, J lost 0 bases, and 13 bases lay in between.